Each of the 24 T cell receptor beta chains below was sequenced from the same sample in a study of tumor-infiltrating lymphocytes in primary liver carcinoma. Blood RNA originated from unsorted whole blood, with germline DNA additionally extracted. The authors made TCR beta cDNA from 400 to 550 ng total RNA with a constant-region primer. Library construction for TCR beta comprised three nested multiplex PCR rounds performed with slightly modified ARM-PCR. The first two PCR rounds used TRBV1-TRBV30 forward primers with a C-beta reverse primer, around 10 cycles each. Using its own MiXCR run on the multiplex PCR reads, TCRdb lists one record per CDR3 protein. The data show 310,000 or so distinct CDR3 sequences, roughly 60% seen once. Sequencing used peripheral blood. The receptors derive from a woman aged 25 to 39 with primary liver carcinoma and hepatitis B virus infection.

This clonotype came up a few times. The rearrangement uses TRBV6-1 and TRBJ1-6; no clear D. The V gene lost 9 bases and the J gene lost 8 bases, with 14 bases spanning the gap. There are 13 residues in the CDR3. Germline-derived CDR1 and CDR2 are MNHNS and SASEGT. The CDR3 DNA follows: TGTGCCAGTAAAACACCTTGGGATTCACCCCTCCACTTT. Residues: CASKTPWDSPLHF.

This chain joins TRBV7-8 and TRBJ2-3; D may match TRBD1 or TRBD2 (7 bases each). Germline CDR1 reads SGHVS; CDR2 reads FQNEAQ. The V end lost 5 bases, the J end lost 5 bases, and 11 bases lay between the germline ends. CDR3 length: 13 amino acids. As DNA, the CDR3 is TGTGCCAGCAGCCCAGGGGGGGTAGATACGCAGTATTTT. Residues: CASSPGGVDTQYF.

This clonotype was detected many times. V usage is TRBV11-2 and J usage is TRBJ2-7; D is undetermined. Trimming pared 2 bases from V and 7 bases from J, leaving 15 bases between. This CDR3 spans 14 amino acids. The germline CDR1 and CDR2 sequences are SGHAT and FQNNGV. CDR3 DNA sequence: TGTGCCAGCAGCTTACGGGCCCCGATTTTAGAGCAGTACTTC. Its translation: CASSLRAPILEQYF.

This sequence joins TRBV6-1 and TRBJ2-1; TRBD2 matches at 11 bases. V was pared by 0 bases and J by 3 bases, with 10 bases of the junction left unmatched. CDR1 is MNHNS and CDR2 is SASEGT in the germline V gene. The CDR3 totals 19 residues. The CDR3 sequence is CASSEALGLAGWGYNEQFF. The CDR3, as DNA: TGTGCCAGCAGTGAAGCGCTAGGACTAGCGGGCTGGGGCTACAATGAGCAGTTCTTC.

There are a few counts of this clonotype. The rearrangement joins TRBV28 to TRBJ2-7; D is undetermined. This CDR3 has 12 amino acids. The germline V gene has CDR1 MDHEN and CDR2 SYDVKM. V shed 5 bases and J shed 2 bases, with 7 bases lying between them. The CDR3 spells CASSAIAYEQYF. The CDR3 DNA reads as TGTGCCAGCAGTGCTATCGCCTACGAGCAGTACTTC.

The chain has TRBV11-2 and TRBJ2-1, with D possibly TRBD2 on 5 matching bases. Germline V lookup: CDR1 SGHAT, CDR2 FQNNGV. The CDR3 spans 17 residues. CDR3: CAISLRGLMSSYNEQFF. The CDR3 nucleotides are TGTGCAATCAGCTTACGCGGACTGATGAGCTCCTACAATGAGCAGTTCTTC.

This chain connects TRBV30 to TRBJ1-1; D unresolved. There are 11 residues in the CDR3. Trimming cost V 3 bases and J 12 bases, with 14 bases left between them. The V gene's germline CDR1 is GTSNPN and CDR2 SVGIG (reference sequence). The CDR3 nucleotides are TGTGCCTGGAGCGGTCAAGTAGGCTCTTTCTTT. Translated, it gives CAWSGQVGSFF.

V usage is TRBV11-2 and J usage is TRBJ2-7; 7 positions agree with TRBD2. V shed 7 bases, J shed 7 bases, and the junction held 13 bases outside the gene matches. This CDR3 has 14 residues. In germline, CDR1 is SGHAT, CDR2 FQNNGV. CDR3 nucleotide sequence: TGTGCCAGCAACTTCCGACGGGGGGTATATGAGCAGTACTTC. This codes for CASNFRRGVYEQYF.

This clonotype was seen once. The junction shows a germline mismatch at one end, possibly a read error. This chain connects TRBV11-2 to TRBJ2-2, with a tentative D call TRBD2 (5 bases). This CDR3 has 17 residues. Germline V gives CDR1 SGHAT, CDR2 FQNNGV. As DNA, the CDR3 is TGCGCCAGCAGCCAAGAAACCAACGGGATGAACACCGGGGAGCTGTTTTTT. Protein: CASSQETNGMNTGELFF.

The chain carries TRBV28 and TRBJ1-5; tentatively, D is TRBD1 (6 bases). CDR1 and CDR2 (germline): MDHEN, SYDVKM. The CDR3 sequence is 14 residues long. The V end lost 8 bases, the J end lost 6 bases, and 17 bases lay between the germline ends. CDR3 nucleotide sequence: TGTGCCAGCGGCGGTAACAGGGTTGGTCAGCCCCAGCATTTT. Its translation is CASGGNRVGQPQHF.

This clonotype was counted many times. This chain uses TRBV11-3 with TRBJ1-1; no clear D gene. The CDR3 totals 15 residues. Trimming removed 3 bases from V and 5 bases from J, with 16 bases in between. In germline, CDR1 is SGHNT, CDR2 YENEEA. CDR3 residues: CASSFAAGSTTEAFF. The CDR3 DNA reads TGTGCCAGCAGCTTCGCCGCGGGTTCGACGACTGAAGCTTTCTTT.

This clonotype was found once. As the CDR3 is not closed by the conserved phenylalanine or tryptophan, this likely results from a read error. The chain recombines TRBV6-5 with TRBJ2-3, with D maybe TRBD2 (6 bases). The CDR3 runs to 15 residues. Between the trimmed V and J ends, which lost 9 bases and 3 bases, there was a span of 19 bases. The germline gives CDR1 MNHEY, CDR2 SVGAGI. CDR3 protein: CASNGGNGKTDTQYI. CDR3 bases: TGTGCCAGTAATGGGGGGAATGGGAAGACAGATACGCAGTATATT.

This clonotype turned up a few times. This chain links TRBV14 with TRBJ2-1; a weak D match, TRBD1 (5 bases). Germline CDR1 reads SGHDN; CDR2 reads FVKESK. The CDR3 covers 14 residues. Trimming pared 4 bases from V and 2 bases from J, leaving 9 bases between. The CDR3 nucleotides are TGTGCCAGCAGCCGCTTGGGGCCCTACAATGAGCAGTTCTTC. Residues: CASSRLGPYNEQFF.

Ten or more counts support this clonotype. The chain combines TRBV6-5 with TRBJ2-6; 8 bases agree with TRBD1. This CDR3 has 18 amino acids. Germline V lookup: CDR1 MNHEY, CDR2 SVGAGI. The V and J ends lost 6 bases and 0 bases, in that order; junction bases with no gene match: 10. CDR3 coding DNA: TGTGCCAGCAGCCTTTTCCGGGACAGGATCTCTGGGGCCAACGTCCTGACTTTC. Its protein is CASSLFRDRISGANVLTF.

This clonotype has a handful of counts. It is likely a read error, because the conserved phenylalanine at the end of the CDR3 is missing. The chain couples TRBV6-1 to TRBJ2-7; D is undetermined. Germline assignment: CDR1 MNHNS and CDR2 SASEGT. The ends were cut back, 7 bases at V and 0 bases at J, with 13 bases in the middle. The CDR3 runs to 14 residues. The CDR3 nucleotides read TGTGCCAGCAAGTGGAATCTGGGCTCCTACGAGCAGTACCTC. It codes for CASKWNLGSYEQYL.

V gene TRBV11-2 combines with J gene TRBJ2-7; perhaps TRBD1 as D (6 bases). V lost 8 bases and J 7 bases, leaving 21 bases between the germline ends. CDR3 length: 14 amino acids. From germline, CDR1 is SGHAT and CDR2 FQNNGV. The DNA for the CDR3 is TGTGCCAGCGGCCCCCGATCGGCAGGGGAGGAGCAGTACTTC. This codes for CASGPRSAGEEQYF.

A word on this clonotype: A much larger clonotype is one base distant, so this may be a read error. The genes are TRBV29-1 and TRBJ2-1; TRBD1 aligns across 8 bases. Unmatched junction bases numbered 17, after V lost 7 bases and J lost 6 bases. The CDR3 contains 16 residues. Germline loops: CDR1 SQVTM, CDR2 ANQGSEA. The CDR3 coding sequence is TGCAGCGCTCCTAGAGTCGGACAGGGACCAGGCAATGAGCAGTTCTTC. It yields the protein CSAPRVGQGPGNEQFF.

Ten or more counts support this clonotype. CDR3 protein: CSAKGLASTDTQYF. The CDR3 DNA reads TGCAGCGCAAAAGGACTAGCGAGCACAGATACGCAGTATTTT. The rearrangement joins TRBV29-1 to TRBJ2-3; 9 bases map to TRBD2. Per the germline V gene, CDR1 is SQVTM and CDR2 is ANQGSEA. V lost 7 bases to trimming and J lost 0 bases; unmatched junction nucleotides: 5. The CDR3 is made up of 14 amino acids.

This clonotype was seen ten or more times. The chain joins TRBV12-3 or TRBV12-4 to TRBJ1-1, with D unresolved. V lost 7 bases, J lost 1 base, and 10 bases lay in between. The CDR3 has 13 amino acids. The CDR3 DNA sequence: TGTGCCAGCAACTTCGAGAGGAACACTGAAGCTTTCTTT. This codes for CASNFERNTEAFF.

This clonotype was found a few times. The V call is TRBV5-8, the J call TRBJ2-5; the D is unclear. The germline CDR1 and CDR2 sequences are SGHTS and YDEGEE. The CDR3 has 15 residues. V shed 0 bases and J shed 3 bases, with 12 bases lying between them. The CDR3 sequence is CASSLVRGRKETQYF. In DNA form, the CDR3 reads TGTGCCAGCAGCTTGGTGCGCGGCCGGAAAGAGACCCAGTACTTC.

There are a few counts of this clonotype. It may be a read error: a sequence one base away is much more abundant. The chain carries TRBV7-9 and TRBJ2-7; D is undetermined. Germline CDR1 SEHNR, CDR2 FQNEAQ (reference sequence). V lost 0 bases, J lost 3 bases, and 3 bases lay in between. This CDR3 region has 12 residues. The CDR3 spells CASSLARYEQYF. CDR3 coding DNA: TGTGCCAGCAGCTTAGCTCGCTACGAGCAGTACTTC.

This clonotype was picked up a small number of times. The chain uses TRBV28 and TRBJ2-1; no firm D call. The CDR3 has 11 amino acids. The germline gives CDR1 MDHEN, CDR2 SYDVKM. V lost 5 bases and J 4 bases, leaving 3 bases between the germline ends. DNA of the CDR3: TGTGCCAGCAGTACGTACAATGAGCAGTTCTTC. It encodes CASSTYNEQFF.

On this clonotype itself: Here the CDR3 omits its conserved ending phenylalanine or tryptophan, so a read error is the likely source. The chain recombines TRBV11-2 with TRBJ2-7; TRBD2 matches at 10 bases. The CDR3 length is 15 residues. CDR1 SGHAT and CDR2 FQNNGV come from the germline V gene. V gave up 7 bases and J gave up 4 bases; unmatched junction bases: 10. The CDR3 sequence: CASNRTGTSEYEQYS. CDR3 nucleotides: TGTGCCAGCAACCGCACCGGGACTAGCGAATACGAGCAGTACTCC.

Of note for this clonotype: This sequence may be a read error, since a much larger clone differs from it by one base. The genes are TRBV6-6 and TRBJ2-1; 11 nucleotides align to TRBD2. This CDR3 comprises 15 residues. Germline V lookup: CDR1 MNHNY, CDR2 SVGAGI (reference sequence). The CDR3 is CASRLLAGVNKEQFF. CDR3 coding DNA: TGTGCCAGCAGGTTACTAGCGGGAGTGAACAAAGAGCAGTTCTTC.